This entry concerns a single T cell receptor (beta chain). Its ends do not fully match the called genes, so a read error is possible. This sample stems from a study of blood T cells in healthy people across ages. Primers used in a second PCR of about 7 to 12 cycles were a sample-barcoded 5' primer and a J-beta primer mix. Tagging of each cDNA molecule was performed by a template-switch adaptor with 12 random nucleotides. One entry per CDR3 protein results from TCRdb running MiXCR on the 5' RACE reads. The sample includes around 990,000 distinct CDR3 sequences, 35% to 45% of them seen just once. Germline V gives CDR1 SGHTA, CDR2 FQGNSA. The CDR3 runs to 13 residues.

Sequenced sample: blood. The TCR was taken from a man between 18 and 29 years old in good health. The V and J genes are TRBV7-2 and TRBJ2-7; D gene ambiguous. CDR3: CASSSGGAYGQYF. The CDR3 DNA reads TGTGCCAGCAGCTCCGGTGGAGCCTACGGGCAGTACTTC.